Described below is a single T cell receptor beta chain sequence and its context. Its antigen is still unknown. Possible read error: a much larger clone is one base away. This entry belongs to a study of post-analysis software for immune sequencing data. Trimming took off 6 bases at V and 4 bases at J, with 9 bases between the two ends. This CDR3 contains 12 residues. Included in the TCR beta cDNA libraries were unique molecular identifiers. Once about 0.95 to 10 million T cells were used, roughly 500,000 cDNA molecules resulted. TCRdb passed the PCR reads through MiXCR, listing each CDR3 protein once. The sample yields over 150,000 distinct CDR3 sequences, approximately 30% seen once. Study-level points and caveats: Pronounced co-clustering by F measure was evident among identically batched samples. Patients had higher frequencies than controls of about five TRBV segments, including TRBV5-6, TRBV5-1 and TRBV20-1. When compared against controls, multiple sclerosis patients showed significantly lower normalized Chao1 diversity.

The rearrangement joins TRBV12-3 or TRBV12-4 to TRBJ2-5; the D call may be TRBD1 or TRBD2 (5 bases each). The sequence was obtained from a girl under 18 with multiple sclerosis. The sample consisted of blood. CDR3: CASRGEPETQYF. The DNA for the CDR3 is TGTGCCAGCAGGGGGGAGCCAGAGACCCAGTACTTC.